The 18 T cell receptor beta chains in this list originate from one sample, sequenced in a study of response to subunit inactivated influenza vaccine. TCRdb re-derived calls from the RT-PCR reads in MiXCR, one entry per CDR3 protein. The sample lists a few hundred thousand distinct CDR3 sequences, 9.5% to 12% occurring once. The sample was PBMCs from blood, taken about 40 days after vaccination. All receptors derive from a middle-aged man who received an inactivated influenza vaccine.

The V gene is TRBV12-3 or TRBV12-4, the J gene TRBJ2-2; D remains ambiguous. CDR3 length equals 11 residues. Trimming took off 8 bases at V and 6 bases at J, with 7 bases between the two ends. The CDR3 region has the DNA TGTGCCAGCTGGTGGGCCGGGGAGCTGTTTTTT. Translation gives CASWWAGELFF.

This clonotype was counted at least ten times. The chain links TRBV20-1 to TRBJ2-3, with TRBD2 identical over 11 bases. This CDR3 has 17 amino acids. Germline CDR1 and CDR2: DFQATT and SNEGSKA (reference sequence). With V trimmed by 5 bases and J by 4 bases, 14 bases remained unmatched. Here the CDR3 reads CSASTDMTSGEADTQYF. The CDR3 coding sequence is TGCAGTGCTTCCACAGACATGACTAGCGGGGAAGCAGATACGCAGTATTTT.

This clonotype was counted many times. The J gene is TRBJ2-1, the V gene TRBV29-1, with 10 nucleotides matching TRBD1. V lost 6 bases and J lost 10; bases outside the gene matches: 6. The CDR3 loop spans 12 amino acids. Per germline, CDR1 SQVTM and CDR2 ANQGSEA. As DNA, the CDR3 is TGCAGCGTCAAGACAGGGGGCGACGAGCAGTTCTTC. As protein: CSVKTGGDEQFF.

This clonotype was seen a few times. The J gene is TRBJ1-5, the V gene TRBV10-3; no definite D call. This CDR3 comprises 14 residues. Germline CDR1 is ENHRY and CDR2 is SYGVKD. V dropped 2 bases and J dropped 1 base, with 6 bases sitting between them. CDR3 sequence (DNA): TGTGCCATCAGTGAGCTCGAGAGCAATCAGCCCCAGCATTTT. Encoded protein: CAISELESNQPQHF.

The rearrangement uses TRBV7-9 and TRBJ1-6; D possibly corresponds to TRBD1 (5 bases). The CDR3 extends over 13 amino acids. CDR1 and CDR2 from the germline V gene are SEHNR and FQNEAQ (reference sequence). Trimming cost V 3 bases and J 8 bases, with 8 bases left between them. The CDR3 region has the DNA TGTGCCAGCAGCTTGGGGGAGGATTCACCCCTCCACTTT. Translated: CASSLGEDSPLHF.

This clonotype was counted between two and nine times. This chain joins TRBV24-1 and TRBJ2-2; D remains unclear. Germline V gives CDR1 KGHDR, CDR2 SFDVKD. V was shortened by 0 bases and J by 4 bases, with 14 bases between the two germline ends. This CDR3 region has 17 residues. CDR3 amino acids: CATSDLPRLDLTGELFF. For the CDR3, the DNA is TGTGCCACCAGTGATTTGCCCAGGTTGGACCTCACCGGGGAGCTGTTTTTT.

This clonotype occurred a few times. CDR3 nucleotides: TGCGCCAGCAGCCAATCACCCACCAGTGAGCAGTACTTC. Translating gives CASSQSPTSEQYF. The V gene is TRBV4-3, the J gene TRBJ2-7; no clear D. There are 13 residues in the CDR3. CDR1 and CDR2 from the germline V gene are LGHNA and YSLEER. Trimming cost V 2 bases and J 7 bases, with 12 bases left between them.

This clonotype appeared a few times. This rearrangement joins TRBV7-2 to TRBJ2-2; TRBD2 matches at 8 bases. Germline values: CDR1 SGHTA, CDR2 FQGNSA. The CDR3 extends over 16 amino acids. The junction had 6 bases not matched to a gene; V was cut back by 2 bases and J by 4 bases. The CDR3 sequence: CASSLNGGAATGELFF. The CDR3 DNA follows: TGTGCCAGCAGCTTAAACGGGGGGGCTGCCACCGGGGAGCTGTTTTTT.

The genes are TRBV15 and TRBJ2-5; D is unresolved. Germline V gene sequence: CDR1 LNHNV, CDR2 YYDKDF (reference sequence). V was clipped by 4 bases and J by 2 bases, with 14 bases between them. This CDR3 has 15 residues. CDR3 sequence reads: CATSILQDHQETQYF. CDR3 nucleotides: TGTGCCACCAGCATACTCCAGGACCATCAAGAGACCCAGTACTTC.

This clonotype was recorded a few times. This chain joins TRBV4-2 and TRBJ2-7; a possible D gene is TRBD1 (5 bases). V was cut by 0 bases and J by 3 bases, with 9 bases left in between. Germline lookup yields CDR1 LGHNA and CDR2 YNFKEQ. This CDR3 has 14 amino acids. The CDR3 region is CASSQDPQVYEQYF. CDR3 bases: TGTGCCAGCAGCCAAGATCCACAGGTCTACGAGCAGTACTTC.

The chain is built from TRBV19 and TRBJ1-2; unclear D gene. Germline values: CDR1 LNHDA, CDR2 SQIVND (reference sequence). This CDR3 is 13 amino acids long. Trimming removed 5 bases at V and 4 bases at J, with 11 bases between. CDR3 nucleotide sequence: TGTGCCAGTAGTGCCGTTGAGGGCTATGGCTACACCTTC. Translating it yields CASSAVEGYGYTF.

This clonotype was detected ten times or more. The rearrangement uses TRBV5-1 and TRBJ1-3; D is undetermined. This CDR3 contains 19 residues. Germline V gene lookup returns CDR1 SGHRS and CDR2 YFSETQ. The V end lost 4 bases, the J end lost 0 bases, and 23 bases lay between the germline ends. DNA of the CDR3: TGCGCCAGCAGCCTGAGCTACGTGATCCCGGTTAACTCTGGAAACACCATATATTTT. Translation gives CASSLSYVIPVNSGNTIYF.

This clonotype appeared many times. V and J are TRBV5-1 and TRBJ2-3; 8 bases are shared with TRBD2. This CDR3 is 17 amino acids long. CDR1 is SGHRS, CDR2 YFSETQ, per germline. The V gene end was trimmed by 1 base and the J gene end by 0 bases; junction bases not matched to a gene: 7. CDR3: CASSLKAGGPSTDTQYF. The CDR3, as DNA: TGCGCCAGCAGCTTGAAGGCGGGGGGCCCTAGCACAGATACGCAGTATTTT.

The V and J genes are TRBV5-1 and TRBJ1-1, with 7 bases lining up with TRBD1. The ends lost 4 bases at V and 0 bases at J; junction bases unmatched: 6. CDR3 size: 15 residues. Germline CDR1 and CDR2: SGHRS and YFSETQ. CDR3 DNA: TGCGCCAGCAGCGCCCGACAGGGCATGAACACTGAAGCTTTCTTT. Amino acid sequence: CASSARQGMNTEAFF.

This clonotype has just a few counts. The chain recombines TRBV15 with TRBJ1-4; 7 bases match TRBD1. The junction had 6 bases not matched to a gene; V was cut back by 4 bases and J by 4 bases. The CDR3 has 15 amino acids. CDR1 is LNHNV and CDR2 is YYDKDF in the germline V gene (reference sequence). The CDR3 is CATSTGTASNEKLFF. The CDR3 DNA sequence: TGTGCCACCAGCACAGGGACAGCCAGTAATGAAAAACTGTTTTTT.

The table lists this clonotype with a few counts. The DNA of the CDR3 is TGCGCCAGCAGTGCCCCGACAGGGGGGATAGTCACCGGGGAGCTGTTTTTT. Translating gives CASSAPTGGIVTGELFF. The genes are TRBV10-2 and TRBJ2-2; 9 nucleotides line up with TRBD1. The V gene end was trimmed by 4 bases and the J gene end by 4 bases; junction bases not matched to a gene: 10. Germline V gene data show CDR1 as WSHSY and CDR2 as SAAADI. This CDR3 has 17 residues.

In DNA form, the CDR3 reads TGCAGTGCTAGAGACGGGACTAGCGCGAGCTCCTACGAGCAGTACTTC. As protein: CSARDGTSASSYEQYF. V usage is TRBV20-1 and J usage is TRBJ2-7; 10 bases map to TRBD2. In germline, CDR1 is DFQATT, CDR2 SNEGSKA (reference sequence). Unmatched junction bases numbered 5, after V lost 0 bases and J lost 0 bases. This CDR3 spans 16 amino acids.

For the CDR3, the DNA is TGCAGTGTTCTCTCGACACCTAACACTGAAGCTTTCTTT. Its protein is CSVLSTPNTEAFF. This rearrangement joins TRBV20-1 to TRBJ1-1; D unresolved. V gave up 7 bases and J gave up 2 bases, with 14 bases separating them. This CDR3 is built from 13 residues. Germline values: CDR1 DFQATT, CDR2 SNEGSKA (reference sequence).